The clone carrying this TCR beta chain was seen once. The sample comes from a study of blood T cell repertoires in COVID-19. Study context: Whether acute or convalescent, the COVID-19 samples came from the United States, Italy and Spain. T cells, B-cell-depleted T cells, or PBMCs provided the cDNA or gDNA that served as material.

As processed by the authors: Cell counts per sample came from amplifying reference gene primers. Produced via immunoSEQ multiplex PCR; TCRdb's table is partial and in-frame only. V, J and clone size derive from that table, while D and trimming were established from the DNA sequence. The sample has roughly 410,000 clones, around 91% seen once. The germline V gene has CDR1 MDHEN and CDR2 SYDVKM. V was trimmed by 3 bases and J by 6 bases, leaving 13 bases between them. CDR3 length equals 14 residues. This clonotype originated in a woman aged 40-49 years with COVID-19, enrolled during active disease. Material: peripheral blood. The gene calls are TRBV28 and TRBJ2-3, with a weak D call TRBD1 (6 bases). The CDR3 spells CASSFLGARDTQYF. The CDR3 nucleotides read TGTGCCAGCAGTTTTTTGGGGGCTAGGGATACGCAGTATTTT.